These 18 T cell receptor beta chains were sequenced from one sample in a study of human T cells and chemical hapten exposure. The time point: patch test 1, 2 weeks after DPC sensitization. Sample treatment: therapeutic diphenylcyclopropenone sensitization with weekly scalp DPC. TCRdb independently ran MiXCR on the RACE reads; one entry per CDR3 protein. The sample has 80,000 to 95,000 distinct CDR3 sequences, about 10% seen once. The sequenced sample was whole blood, obtained in connection with sensitization to the hapten diphenylcyclopropenone (DPC). Receptor source: a woman aged 45-65 years with alopecia areata. Some clones in this sample may be carry-over from other donors' samples.

This clonotype was detected many times. This chain links TRBV4-2 with TRBJ2-3, with D perhaps matching TRBD2 (6 bases). Germline loops: CDR1 LGHNA, CDR2 YNFKEQ. This CDR3 has 16 amino acids. With 0 bases removed from V and 0 bases from J, the gap between germline ends came to 10 bases. This chain's CDR3 is CASSQDRRGSTDTQYF. The DNA of the CDR3 is TGTGCCAGCAGCCAAGATCGGAGGGGTAGCACAGATACGCAGTATTTT.

This chain links TRBV27 with TRBJ1-4, with D possibly TRBD1 on 5 matching bases. This CDR3 spans 13 amino acids. Germline V CDR1 and CDR2: MNHEY, SMNVEV (reference sequence). Trimming took 6 bases from V and 4 from J, leaving 9 bases between them. The CDR3 sequence is CASRRQRNEKLFF. The CDR3 nucleotides are TGTGCCAGCAGGCGACAGCGTAATGAAAAACTGTTTTTT.

This rearrangement joins TRBV6-2 or TRBV6-3 to TRBJ2-1; no clear D. V was shortened by 6 bases and J by 9 bases, with 12 bases between the two germline ends. The CDR3 runs 12 residues. The V gene's germline CDR1 is MNHEY and CDR2 SVGEGT. Written as DNA, the CDR3 is TGTGCCAGCAGCCCCCGTATCGGTGAGCAGTTCTTC. Encoded protein: CASSPRIGEQFF.

The sample holds many counts of this clonotype. The rearrangement links TRBV27 to TRBJ2-2; unclear D gene. The CDR3 sequence is 12 residues long. Trimming removed 6 bases from V and 5 bases from J, with 7 bases in between. The germline CDR1 and CDR2 sequences are MNHEY and SMNVEV (reference sequence). CDR3 bases: TGTGCCAGCAGAGCATTGACCGGGGAGCTGTTTTTT. It specifies CASRALTGELFF.

The V and J genes are TRBV5-5 and TRBJ2-3; the match to TRBD2 covers 9 bases. The CDR3 totals 15 residues. Germline trimming cut 4 bases from V and 4 bases from J; bases unmatched to any gene: 7. Germline assignment: CDR1 SGHKS and CDR2 YYEKEE (reference sequence). Here the CDR3 DNA reads TGTGCCAGCAGCCCGCTAGCGGGACGATCAGATACGCAGTATTTT. It is translated as CASSPLAGRSDTQYF. Complete variable domain (other parts from reference TRBV5-5 and TRBJ2-3): DAGVTQSPTHLIKTRGQQVTLRCSPISGHKSVSWYQQVLGQGPQFIFQYYEKEERGRGNFPDRFSARQFPNYSSELNVNALLLGDSALYLCASSPLAGRSDTQYFGPGTRLTVL.

This chain connects TRBV20-1 to TRBJ2-4; a possible D gene is TRBD1 (6 bases). Trimming removed 6 bases at V and 0 bases at J, with 9 bases between. The CDR3 totals 13 residues. Looked up from germline, CDR1 is DFQATT and CDR2 is SNEGSKA (reference sequence). The CDR3: CSAPGEAKNIQYF. CDR3 DNA: TGCAGTGCCCCAGGGGAAGCCAAAAACATTCAGTACTTC.

This clonotype came up many times. This rearrangement joins TRBV20-1 to TRBJ1-6; no clear D. The V gene lost 6 bases and the J gene lost 7 bases, with 19 bases spanning the gap. CDR3 length: 15 amino acids. Per the germline V gene, CDR1 is DFQATT and CDR2 is SNEGSKA (reference sequence). CDR3 sequence reads: CSAPMGAAGNSPLHF. For the CDR3, the DNA is TGCAGTGCCCCGATGGGCGCCGCTGGAAATTCACCCCTCCACTTT.

This clonotype showed up just a few times. The chain has TRBV11-1 and TRBJ2-1, with 9 bases aligning to TRBD1. Trimming cost V 5 bases and J 9 bases; bases outside gene matches: 14. CDR3 length: 16 residues. CDR1 SGHAT and CDR2 FQDESV come from the germline V gene (reference sequence). In DNA form, the CDR3 reads TGTGCCAGCAGCCAAAAGATCGGACAGGGGTCAGGTGAGCAGTTCTTC. This translates into CASSQKIGQGSGEQFF.

The chain combines TRBV6-5 with TRBJ1-6; D unclear. Germline V gene sequence: CDR1 MNHEY, CDR2 SVGAGI. The V gene lost 9 bases and the J gene lost 3 bases, with 21 bases spanning the gap. The CDR3 covers 17 residues. As DNA, the CDR3 is TGTGCCAGAAGGCGGGCCGGAGCATCCGACTATAATTCACCCCTCCACTTT. Translation: CARRRAGASDYNSPLHF.

V is TRBV18 and J is TRBJ1-1; TRBD1 matches 8 bases. The germline V gene encodes CDR1 KGHSH and CDR2 LQKENI. The CDR3 consists of 14 residues. V lost 3 bases and J lost 9; bases outside the gene matches: 9. CDR3 in amino acids: CASSPTGQGKQAFF. CDR3 coding DNA: TGTGCCAGCTCACCCACAGGACAGGGTAAACAAGCTTTCTTT. Full variable domain (rest looked up from reference TRBV18 and TRBJ1-1): NAGVMQNPRHLVRRRGQEARLRCSPMKGHSHVYWYRQLPEEGLKFMVYLQKENIIDESGMPKERFSAEFPKEGPSILRIQQVVRGDSAAYFCASSPTGQGKQAFFGQGTRLTVV.

This clonotype was observed many times. The chain links TRBV4-1 to TRBJ2-2; D is ambiguous. V lost 1 base and J 4 bases, leaving 13 bases between the germline ends. The CDR3 is 16 amino acids. Germline-derived CDR1 and CDR2 are MGHRA and YSYEKL. Here the CDR3 reads CASSQVLAFSTGELFF. The CDR3 region has the DNA TGCGCCAGCAGCCAAGTCTTGGCCTTCTCCACCGGGGAGCTGTTTTTT.

The chain recombines TRBV7-2 with TRBJ2-7; possibly TRBD2 for D (5 bases). V shed 1 base and J shed 9 bases, with 10 bases lying between them. The CDR3 is made up of 12 amino acids. The germline gives CDR1 SGHTA, CDR2 FQGNSA. DNA for the CDR3: TGTGCCAGCAGCTTAGGAGTCGCGGGGCAGTACTTC. This encodes CASSLGVAGQYF. Based on the CDR3 plus reference TRBV7-2 and TRBJ2-7, the full variable domain is GAGVSQSPSNKVTEKGKDVELRCDPISGHTALYWYRQSLGQGLEFLIYFQGNSAPDKSGLPSDRFSAERTGGSVSTLTIQRTQQEDSAVYLCASSLGVAGQYFGPGTRLTVT.

V is TRBV6-2 or TRBV6-3 and J is TRBJ2-5; TRBD1 matches at 7 bases. The V gene end was trimmed by 2 bases and the J gene end by 0 bases; junction bases not matched to a gene: 3. The CDR3 is made up of 15 amino acids. The germline V gene has CDR1 MNHEY and CDR2 SVGEGT. CDR3 sequence (DNA): TGTGCCAGCAGTTACCTGGGACAGAACCAAGAGACCCAGTACTTC. Its translation is CASSYLGQNQETQYF.

This clonotype occurred many times. The gene calls are TRBV5-1 and TRBJ2-4; D could derive from TRBD1 or TRBD2 (5 bases each). The length of the CDR3 is 18 residues. V lost 4 bases and J lost 0, with 20 bases in between. The germline CDR1 and CDR2 sequences are SGHRS and YFSETQ. The CDR3, as DNA: TGCGCCAGCAGCCCAGGGAACTCTTACGGGGCAGCCAAAAACATTCAGTACTTC. Its protein product is CASSPGNSYGAAKNIQYF. The full variable domain, rest sourced from reference TRBV5-1 and TRBJ2-4, is KAGVTQTPRYLIKTRGQQVTLSCSPISGHRSVSWYQQTPGQGLQFLFEYFSETQRNKGNFPGRFSGRQFSNSRSEMNVSTLELGDSALYLCASSPGNSYGAAKNIQYFGAGTRLSVL.

The sample holds a few counts of this clonotype. V is TRBV30 and J is TRBJ2-1, with TRBD1 matching 9 bases. Trimming took 3 bases from V and 7 from J; bases not matched to a gene: 7. CDR3 length equals 14 residues. Germline V gene lookup returns CDR1 GTSNPN and CDR2 SVGIG (reference sequence). The chain's CDR3 is CAWSTGQGRNEQFF. The CDR3, as DNA: TGTGCCTGGAGCACGGGACAGGGAAGGAATGAGCAGTTCTTC.

This clonotype was counted between two and nine times. The chain recombines TRBV18 with TRBJ1-1; D remains unclear. Germline assignment: CDR1 KGHSH and CDR2 LQKENI. The CDR3 loop spans 12 amino acids. Trimming pared 2 bases from V and 4 bases from J, leaving 5 bases between. CDR3 region: CASSPSATEAFF. The DNA for the CDR3 is TGTGCCAGCTCACCATCGGCCACTGAAGCTTTCTTT.

In the case of this clonotype: This sequence may be a read error, since a much larger clone differs from it by one base. J is TRBJ2-1 and V is TRBV4-2, with 9 bases fitting TRBD2. CDR3 length: 18 amino acids. CDR1 LGHNA and CDR2 YNFKEQ come from the germline V gene. CDR3 loop: CVSSQGPFAGGPSNEQFF. For the CDR3, the DNA is TGTGTCAGCAGCCAAGGTCCGTTTGCGGGAGGGCCAAGTAATGAGCAGTTCTTC.

This clonotype was found a few times. This chain uses TRBV6-2 or TRBV6-3 with TRBJ1-1; D ambiguous. The CDR3 spans 15 residues. Trimming took 0 bases from V and 1 from J, leaving 9 bases between them. Germline values: CDR1 MNHEY, CDR2 SVGEGT. CDR3 protein: CASSYSGIANTEAFF. Written as DNA, the CDR3 is TGTGCCAGCAGTTACTCCGGGATAGCGAACACTGAAGCTTTCTTT.